Detailed here is one TCR beta chain. The antigen is undetermined. The sample belongs to a study of Tregs in tolerant kidney transplant recipients. Study findings and constraints: For some patients, primers changed over time, blocking nucleotide-level comparison.

The CDR3 contains 14 residues. The ends lost 6 bases at V and 4 bases at J; junction bases unmatched: 6. The germline V gene has CDR1 MNHEY and CDR2 SVGAGI. Mixed chimerism was transient after nonmyeloablative marrow transplants from related graft donors. Unstimulated regulatory T cells (CD4+CD25+CD127-), CD4+CD25- non-regulatory cells, CD4 and CD8 cells were FACS-sorted from thawed PBMCs. Profiling relied on immunoSEQ multiplex PCR, and the TCRdb table lists in-frame clones only, not all of them. The sample lists approximately 47,000 clones, around 90% occurring once. The starting material was CD8+ T cells from blood (PBMCs), obtained 12 months after the transplant. This rearrangement joins TRBV6-5 to TRBJ1-1; TRBD1 agrees at 9 bases. The TCR sequence derives from a human patient who received a combined kidney and bone marrow transplant. Some T cells may be supplied by the graft donor. The CDR3, as DNA: TGTGCCAGCAGGCGAGGGGACAGGGCCACTGAAGCTTTCTTT. Translated: CASRRGDRATEAFF.